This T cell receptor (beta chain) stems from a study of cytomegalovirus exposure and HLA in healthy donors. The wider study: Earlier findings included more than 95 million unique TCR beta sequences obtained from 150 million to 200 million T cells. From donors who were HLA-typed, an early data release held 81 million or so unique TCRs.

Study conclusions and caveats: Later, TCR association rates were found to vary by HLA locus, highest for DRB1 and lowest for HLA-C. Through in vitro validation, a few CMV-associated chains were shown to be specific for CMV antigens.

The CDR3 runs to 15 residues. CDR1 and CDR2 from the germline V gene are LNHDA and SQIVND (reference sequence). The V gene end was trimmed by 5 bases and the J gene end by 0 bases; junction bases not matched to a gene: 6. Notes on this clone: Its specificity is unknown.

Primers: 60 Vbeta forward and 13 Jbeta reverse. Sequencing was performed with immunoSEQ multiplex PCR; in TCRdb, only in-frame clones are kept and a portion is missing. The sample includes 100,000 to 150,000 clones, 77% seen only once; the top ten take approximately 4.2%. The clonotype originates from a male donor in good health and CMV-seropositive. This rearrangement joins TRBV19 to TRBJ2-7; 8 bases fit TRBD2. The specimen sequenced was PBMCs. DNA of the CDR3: TGTGCCAGTAGTGGACCAGCGGGGGCCTCCTACGAGCAGTACTTC. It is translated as CASSGPAGASYEQYF.